These 10 T cell receptor beta chains originate from one sample sequenced in a study of PD-L1 blockade in urothelial cancer. TCRdb keeps only in-frame clones here, not all; method: immunoSEQ multiplex PCR. This sample yields tens of thousands of clones, of which more than 85% are seen a single time; around 10% belongs to the top ten. The source was PBMCs, collected around atezolizumab (anti-PD-L1) treatment. The receptors shown here come from a man aged 55 to 69 with urothelial cancer.

The chain has TRBV4-3 and TRBJ2-1; 8 nucleotides align to TRBD2. The V gene end was trimmed by 4 bases and the J gene end by 2 bases; junction bases not matched to a gene: 7. The CDR3 contains 16 residues. CDR1 LGHNA and CDR2 YSLEER come from the germline V gene. The CDR3, as DNA: TGCGCCAGCAGCCTCCGGACTAGCAGCCCCTACAATGAGCAGTTCTTC. It codes for CASSLRTSSPYNEQFF.

The gene calls are TRBV9 and TRBJ1-3; weak D call: TRBD1 (5 bases). The CDR3 is 16 residues long. With 0 bases removed from V and 0 bases from J, the gap between germline ends came to 10 bases. Germline V gene lookup returns CDR1 SGDLS and CDR2 YYNGEE. The CDR3 is CASSVAWGGSGNTIYF. CDR3 DNA sequence: TGTGCCAGCAGCGTAGCGTGGGGGGGCTCTGGAAACACCATATATTTT. Full variable domain (remainder filled in from reference TRBV9 and TRBJ1-3): DSGVTQTPKHLITATGQRVTLRCSPRSGDLSVYWYQQSLDQGLQFLIQYYNGEERAKGNILERFSAQQFPDLHSELNLSSLELGDSALYFCASSVAWGGSGNTIYFGEGSWLTVV.

The chain has TRBV19 and TRBJ2-5; tentatively, D is TRBD1 (5 bases). Trimming left V 6 bases short and J 0 bases short, with 14 bases between. Germline CDR1 is LNHDA and CDR2 is SQIVND (reference sequence). This CDR3 is 15 amino acids long. The CDR3 protein is CASSFYSTDQETQYF. The CDR3 coding sequence is TGTGCCAGTAGCTTTTACTCGACAGACCAAGAGACCCAGTACTTC.

The gene calls are TRBV28 and TRBJ2-7, with D tentatively TRBD2 (6 bases). The V gene's germline CDR1 is MDHEN and CDR2 SYDVKM. Trimming shortened V by 8 bases and J by 4 bases, and 21 bases separated the two germline ends. The CDR3 spans 15 residues. CDR3 nucleotides: TGTGCCAGCGTAAATGGACGTCCGGGGGTGTACGAGCAGTACTTC. Residues: CASVNGRPGVYEQYF.

The chain links TRBV9 to TRBJ1-6; D gene unclear. Trimming left V 0 bases short and J 7 bases short, with 11 bases between. CDR1 is SGDLS and CDR2 is YYNGEE in the germline V gene. This CDR3 has 15 residues. The CDR3 DNA follows: TGTGCCAGCAGCGTAGATGGAGGGTTGAATTCACCCCTCCACTTT. Residues: CASSVDGGLNSPLHF.

The chain combines TRBV7-6 with TRBJ1-2; 9 positions match TRBD1. Germline CDR1 SGHVS, CDR2 FNYEAQ. With V trimmed by 5 bases and J by 6 bases, 7 bases remained unmatched. This CDR3 is built from 14 residues. The CDR3 here is CASSAQGQGHGYTF. CDR3 sequence (DNA): TGTGCCAGCAGCGCCCAGGGACAGGGCCATGGCTACACCTTC.

The J gene is TRBJ2-1, the V gene TRBV5-6; 7 nucleotides align to TRBD1. The CDR3 length is 15 residues. Germline CDR1 is SGHDT and CDR2 is YYEEEE. V shed 4 bases, J shed 4 bases, and the junction held 8 bases outside the gene matches. In DNA, the CDR3 is TGTGCCAGCAGCAGGGGGACAGCTTTGTACAATGAGCAGTTCTTC. Its translation is CASSRGTALYNEQFF. Looking up the rest from reference TRBV5-6 and TRBJ2-1 gives the full variable domain: DAGVTQSPTHLIKTRGQQVTLRCSPKSGHDTVSWYQQALGQGPQFIFQYYEEEERQRGNFPDRFSGHQFPNYSSELNVNALLLGDSALYLCASSRGTALYNEQFFGPGTRLTVL.

The rearrangement links TRBV7-2 to TRBJ1-2; no clear D. Germline V gene lookup returns CDR1 SGHTA and CDR2 FQGNSA. V lost 2 bases and J 4 bases, leaving 14 bases between the germline ends. The CDR3 sequence is 15 residues long. The CDR3 nucleotides read TGTGCCAGCAGCTTACAACCGGCTTCGGGCTATGGCTACACCTTC. Translation: CASSLQPASGYGYTF.

V is TRBV18 and J is TRBJ1-5; 12 nucleotides match TRBD1. CDR1 and CDR2 (germline): KGHSH, LQKENI. CDR3 length: 15 amino acids. With 6 bases clipped from V and 6 bases from J, the junction kept 6 bases outside the gene matches. CDR3 in amino acids: CASSKGTGGRQPQHF. CDR3 nucleotides: TGTGCCAGCTCGAAAGGGACAGGGGGCCGTCAGCCCCAGCATTTT.

The CDR3 reads CASRTTGTYEQYF. Here the CDR3 DNA reads TGTGCCAGCAGAACGACAGGGACCTACGAGCAGTACTTC. The V and J genes are TRBV2 and TRBJ2-7; 7 nucleotides match TRBD1. The J segment lost 2 bases and the V segment lost 6 bases, leaving 4 bases of the junction unmatched. Germline loops: CDR1 SNHLY, CDR2 FYNNEI. The CDR3 totals 13 residues.